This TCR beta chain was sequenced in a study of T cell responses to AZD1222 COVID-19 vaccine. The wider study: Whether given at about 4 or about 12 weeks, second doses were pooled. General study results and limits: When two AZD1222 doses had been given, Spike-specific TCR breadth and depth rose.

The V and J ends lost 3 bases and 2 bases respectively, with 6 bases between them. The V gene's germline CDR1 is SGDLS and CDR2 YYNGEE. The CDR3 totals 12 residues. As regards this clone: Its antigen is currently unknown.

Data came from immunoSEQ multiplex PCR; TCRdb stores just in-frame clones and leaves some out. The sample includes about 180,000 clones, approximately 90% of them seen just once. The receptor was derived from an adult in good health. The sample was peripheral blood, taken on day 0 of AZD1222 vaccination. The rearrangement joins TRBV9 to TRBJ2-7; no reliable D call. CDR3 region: CASSGPTYEQYF. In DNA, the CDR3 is TGTGCCAGCAGCGGGCCAACCTACGAGCAGTACTTC.